This T cell receptor beta chain was sequenced during a study of blood T cell repertoires in COVID-19 (dated by TCRdb to 2020 to 2021). For the wider study: The collaborator samples originated in the United States, Italy and Spain and spanned the acute and convalescent phases of COVID-19. The material from the prospective study consisted of cDNA or gDNA derived from T cells, B-cell-depleted T cells, or PBMCs. The dataset comprised deeply sampled blood TCRbeta repertoires from subjects exposed to, actively infected with, or recovered from COVID-19. The repertoires were made available in a free public database intended to serve as a resource for research on the immune response to SARS-CoV-2. Samples came from the ongoing ImmuneRACE study (first 160 participants) plus 1,254 subjects from 6 global collaborators. Sample metadata almost always included a de-identified subject ID, COVID-19 status, age in years and sex. Where HLA class I and class II types were available, the types were taken from metadata supplied by the sample provider, not from assay-based typing. Points the paper makes about the study in general: Clinical and demographic metadata were provided uncurated, with the amount varying by source and participant.

The immunoSEQ Assay, a bias-controlled multiplex PCR, was used to amplify TCRbeta CDR3 regions from genomic DNA. Per the authors' processing: Within the assay, amplification of reference gene primers was used to estimate how many nucleated cells each sample contained. To quantify the absolute abundance of each unique TCRbeta CDR3 rearrangement, sequence reads were collapsed and filtered. For each sample, productive Simpson clonality was calculated by taking the square root of Simpson's diversity index across productive rearrangements. The clones in this table, taken by TCRdb from immuneACCESS, are in-frame only. Not every clone is retained; where verified, under half of the shortfall comes from an unresolved V gene, and the cause of the rest is unknown. From that table come the V and J calls and clone size; the DNA was used to work out D and trimming. Here the sample has tens of thousands of clones; about 86% occur a single time. Of the sample, 4.4% falls within the top ten clones.

The V end gives up 6 bases and the J end 4 bases, leaving 2 bases in the junction not matched to a gene. The germline V gene gives CDR1 as SGDLS and CDR2 as YYNGEE. The CDR3 spans 12 residues, from the cysteine through the phenylalanine. Only the CDR3 region is kept as DNA, spanning 36 bases read in frame from base 1. Whole blood was collected in K2EDTA tubes by collaborating institutions according to the institutions' own protocols. For TCRbeta analysis, collaborator samples were shipped as frozen whole blood, as isolated PBMCs, or as DNA extracted from either sample type. A word on this clone: The antigen it binds to is not known. Base qualities are not recorded, but no much larger clone differs from it by a single base.

The sequencing sample was made of peripheral blood. The sequence was collected from a man aged 50-59 years with active COVID-19. The rearranged segments are TRBV9 and TRBJ2-7, with 9 junctional bases fitting TRBD2. The CDR3 has the sequence CASKREVYEQYF. The nucleotides are TGTGCCAGCAAGCGGGAGGTATACGAGCAGTACTTC.